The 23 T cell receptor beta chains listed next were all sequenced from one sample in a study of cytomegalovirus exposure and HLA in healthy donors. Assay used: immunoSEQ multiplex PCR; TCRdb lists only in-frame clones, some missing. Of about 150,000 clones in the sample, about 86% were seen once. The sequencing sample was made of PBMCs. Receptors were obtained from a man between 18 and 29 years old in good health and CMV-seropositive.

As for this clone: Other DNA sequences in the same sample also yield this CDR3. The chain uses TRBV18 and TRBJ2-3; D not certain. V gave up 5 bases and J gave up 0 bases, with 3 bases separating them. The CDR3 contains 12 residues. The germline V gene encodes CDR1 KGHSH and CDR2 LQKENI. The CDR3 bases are TGTGCCAGCTCATCAAGCACAGATACGCAGTATTTT. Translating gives CASSSSTDTQYF.

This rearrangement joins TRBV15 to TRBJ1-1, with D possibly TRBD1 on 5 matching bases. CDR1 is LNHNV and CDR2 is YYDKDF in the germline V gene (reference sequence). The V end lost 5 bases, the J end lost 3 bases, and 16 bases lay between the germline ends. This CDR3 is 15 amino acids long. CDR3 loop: CATSGRDSRDTEAFF. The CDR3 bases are TGTGCCACCAGCGGCCGGGACTCGAGGGACACTGAAGCTTTCTTT.

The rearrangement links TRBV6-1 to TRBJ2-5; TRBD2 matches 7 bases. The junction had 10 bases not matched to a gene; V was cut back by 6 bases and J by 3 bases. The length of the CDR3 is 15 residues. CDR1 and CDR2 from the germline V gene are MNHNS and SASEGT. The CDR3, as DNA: TGTGCCAGCAGCCACCCCGGGACTAATAAAGAGACCCAGTACTTC. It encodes CASSHPGTNKETQYF.

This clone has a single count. The CDR3 sequence is CATSRGRGDVTEAFF. CDR3 coding DNA: TGTGCCACCAGCAGGGGACGGGGGGACGTCACTGAAGCTTTCTTT. This rearrangement joins TRBV15 to TRBJ1-1, with a tentative D call TRBD1 (5 bases). From germline, CDR1 is LNHNV and CDR2 YYDKDF (reference sequence). V gave up 3 bases and J gave up 4 bases, with 15 bases separating them. The CDR3 runs 15 residues.

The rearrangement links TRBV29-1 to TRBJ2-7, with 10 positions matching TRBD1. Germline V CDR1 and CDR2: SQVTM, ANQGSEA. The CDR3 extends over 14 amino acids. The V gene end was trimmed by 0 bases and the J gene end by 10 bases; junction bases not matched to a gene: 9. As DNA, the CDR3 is TGCAGCGTTGAAGAGTGGACAGGGGGGGCGGAACAGTACTTC. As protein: CSVEEWTGGAEQYF.

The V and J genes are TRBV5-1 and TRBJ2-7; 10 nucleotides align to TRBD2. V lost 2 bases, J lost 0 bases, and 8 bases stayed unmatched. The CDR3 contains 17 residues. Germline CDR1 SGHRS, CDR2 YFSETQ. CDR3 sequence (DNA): TGCGCCAGCAGCTTTCCCCCTAGCGGGGGTACCTCCTACGAGCAGTACTTC. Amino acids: CASSFPPSGGTSYEQYF.

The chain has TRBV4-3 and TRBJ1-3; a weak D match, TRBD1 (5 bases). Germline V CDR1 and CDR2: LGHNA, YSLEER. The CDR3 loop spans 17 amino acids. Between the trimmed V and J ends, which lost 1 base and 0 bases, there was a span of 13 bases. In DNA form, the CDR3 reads TGCGCCAGCAGCCAAGGGGGCCAACCAATCTCTGGAAACACCATATATTTT. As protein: CASSQGGQPISGNTIYF.

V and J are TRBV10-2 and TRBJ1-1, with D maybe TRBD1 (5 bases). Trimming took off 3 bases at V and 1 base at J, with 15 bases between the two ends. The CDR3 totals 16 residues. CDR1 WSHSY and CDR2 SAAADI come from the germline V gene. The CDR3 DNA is TGCGCCAGCAGTGACTCCCGGGGAGGGGCGAACACTGAAGCTTTCTTT. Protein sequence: CASSDSRGGANTEAFF.

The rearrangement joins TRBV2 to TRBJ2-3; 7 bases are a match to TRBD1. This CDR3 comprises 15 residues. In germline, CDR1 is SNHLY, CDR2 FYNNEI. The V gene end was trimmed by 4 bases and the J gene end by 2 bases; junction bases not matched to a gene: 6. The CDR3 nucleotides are TGTGCCAGCAGTGGAAGACAGGGACCCACAGATACGCAGTATTTT. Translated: CASSGRQGPTDTQYF.

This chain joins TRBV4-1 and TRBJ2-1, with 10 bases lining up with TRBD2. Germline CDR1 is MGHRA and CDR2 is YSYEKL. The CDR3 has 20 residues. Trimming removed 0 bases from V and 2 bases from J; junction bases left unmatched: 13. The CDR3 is CASSQDESSGSSGPYNEQFF. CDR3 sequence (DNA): TGCGCCAGCAGCCAAGATGAGTCTAGCGGGAGTTCAGGCCCCTACAATGAGCAGTTCTTC.

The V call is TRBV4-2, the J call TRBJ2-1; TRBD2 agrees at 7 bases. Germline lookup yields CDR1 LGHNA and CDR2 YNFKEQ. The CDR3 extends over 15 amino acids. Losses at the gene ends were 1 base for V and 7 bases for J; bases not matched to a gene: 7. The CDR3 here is CASSQATGGGNEQFF. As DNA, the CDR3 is TGTGCCAGCAGCCAAGCAACGGGAGGAGGGAATGAGCAGTTCTTC.

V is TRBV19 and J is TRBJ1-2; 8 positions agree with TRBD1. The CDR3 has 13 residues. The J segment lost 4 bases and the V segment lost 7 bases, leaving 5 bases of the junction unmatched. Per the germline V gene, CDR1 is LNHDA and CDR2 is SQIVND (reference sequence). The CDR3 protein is CASIRTGSYGYTF. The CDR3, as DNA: TGTGCCAGTATAAGGACAGGGTCCTATGGCTACACCTTC.

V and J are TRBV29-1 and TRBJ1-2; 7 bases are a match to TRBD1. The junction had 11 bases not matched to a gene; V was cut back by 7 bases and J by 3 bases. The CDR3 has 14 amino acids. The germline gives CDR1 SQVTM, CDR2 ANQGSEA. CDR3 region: CSGRSGGQDYGYTF. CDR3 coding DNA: TGCAGCGGCCGATCAGGGGGACAAGACTATGGCTACACCTTC.

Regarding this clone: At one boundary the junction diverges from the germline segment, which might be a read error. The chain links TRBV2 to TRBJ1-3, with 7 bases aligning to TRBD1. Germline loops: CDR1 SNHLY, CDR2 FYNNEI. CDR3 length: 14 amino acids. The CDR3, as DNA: TGTGCCAGCAGGGAAGGGGGCTCGGGAAACACCATATATTTT. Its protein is CASREGGSGNTIYF.

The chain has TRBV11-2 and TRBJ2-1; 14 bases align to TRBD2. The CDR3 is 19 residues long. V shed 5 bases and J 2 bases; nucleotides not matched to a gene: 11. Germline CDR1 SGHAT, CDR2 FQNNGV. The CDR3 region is CASSQRTSGRQGAYNEQFF. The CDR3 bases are TGTGCCAGCAGCCAACGGACTAGCGGGAGGCAAGGCGCCTACAATGAGCAGTTCTTC.

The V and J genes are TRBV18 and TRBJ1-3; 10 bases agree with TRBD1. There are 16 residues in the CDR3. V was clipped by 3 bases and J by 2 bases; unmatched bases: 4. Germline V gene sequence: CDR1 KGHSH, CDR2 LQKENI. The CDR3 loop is CASSPLDRGPGNTIYF. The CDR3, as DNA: TGTGCCAGCTCACCTCTCGACAGGGGGCCTGGAAACACCATATATTTT.

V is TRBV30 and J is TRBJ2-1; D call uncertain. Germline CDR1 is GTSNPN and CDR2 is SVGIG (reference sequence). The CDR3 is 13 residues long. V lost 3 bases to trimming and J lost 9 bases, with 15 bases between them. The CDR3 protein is CAWSTMDSSEQFF. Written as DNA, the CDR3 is TGTGCCTGGAGCACGATGGATAGCAGTGAGCAGTTCTTC.

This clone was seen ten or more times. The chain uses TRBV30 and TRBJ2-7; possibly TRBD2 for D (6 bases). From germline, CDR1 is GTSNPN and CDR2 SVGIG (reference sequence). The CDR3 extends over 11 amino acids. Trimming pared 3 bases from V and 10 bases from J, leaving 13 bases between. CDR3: CAWRGGGPQYF. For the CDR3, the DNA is TGTGCCTGGAGGGGGGGTGGCCCCCAGTACTTC.

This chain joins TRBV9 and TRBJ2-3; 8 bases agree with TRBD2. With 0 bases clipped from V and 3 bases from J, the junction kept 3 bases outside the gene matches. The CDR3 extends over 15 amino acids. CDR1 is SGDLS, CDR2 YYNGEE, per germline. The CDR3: CASSVEGGRTDTQYF. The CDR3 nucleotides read TGTGCCAGCAGCGTAGAGGGCGGGAGGACAGATACGCAGTATTTT.

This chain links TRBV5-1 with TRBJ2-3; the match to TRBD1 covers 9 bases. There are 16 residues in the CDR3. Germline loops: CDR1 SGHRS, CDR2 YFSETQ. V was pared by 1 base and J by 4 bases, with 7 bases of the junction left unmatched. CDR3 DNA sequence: TGCGCCAGCAGCTTGCGGGACAGGGCCGCCCCAGATACGCAGTATTTT. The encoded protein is CASSLRDRAAPDTQYF.

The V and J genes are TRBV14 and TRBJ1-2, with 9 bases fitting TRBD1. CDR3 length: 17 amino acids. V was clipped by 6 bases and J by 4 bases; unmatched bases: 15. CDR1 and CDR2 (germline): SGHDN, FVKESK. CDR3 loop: CASSLISGQGGTYGYTF. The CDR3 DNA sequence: TGTGCCAGCAGTCTTATCTCGGGACAGGGAGGAACCTATGGCTACACCTTC.

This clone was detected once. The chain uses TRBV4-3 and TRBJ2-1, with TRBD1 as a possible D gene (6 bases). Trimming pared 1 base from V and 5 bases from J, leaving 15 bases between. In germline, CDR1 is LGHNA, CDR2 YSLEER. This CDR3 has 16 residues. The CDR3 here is CASSQVGGLSNNEQFF. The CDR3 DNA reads TGCGCCAGCAGCCAAGTAGGGGGATTGTCGAACAATGAGCAGTTCTTC.

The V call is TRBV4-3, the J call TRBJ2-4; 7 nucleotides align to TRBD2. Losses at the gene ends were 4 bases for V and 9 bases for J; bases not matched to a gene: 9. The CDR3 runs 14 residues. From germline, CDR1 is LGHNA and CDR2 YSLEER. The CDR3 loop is CASSRSAGSSIQYF. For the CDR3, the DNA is TGCGCCAGCAGCCGCTCAGCGGGGAGTAGCATTCAGTACTTC.